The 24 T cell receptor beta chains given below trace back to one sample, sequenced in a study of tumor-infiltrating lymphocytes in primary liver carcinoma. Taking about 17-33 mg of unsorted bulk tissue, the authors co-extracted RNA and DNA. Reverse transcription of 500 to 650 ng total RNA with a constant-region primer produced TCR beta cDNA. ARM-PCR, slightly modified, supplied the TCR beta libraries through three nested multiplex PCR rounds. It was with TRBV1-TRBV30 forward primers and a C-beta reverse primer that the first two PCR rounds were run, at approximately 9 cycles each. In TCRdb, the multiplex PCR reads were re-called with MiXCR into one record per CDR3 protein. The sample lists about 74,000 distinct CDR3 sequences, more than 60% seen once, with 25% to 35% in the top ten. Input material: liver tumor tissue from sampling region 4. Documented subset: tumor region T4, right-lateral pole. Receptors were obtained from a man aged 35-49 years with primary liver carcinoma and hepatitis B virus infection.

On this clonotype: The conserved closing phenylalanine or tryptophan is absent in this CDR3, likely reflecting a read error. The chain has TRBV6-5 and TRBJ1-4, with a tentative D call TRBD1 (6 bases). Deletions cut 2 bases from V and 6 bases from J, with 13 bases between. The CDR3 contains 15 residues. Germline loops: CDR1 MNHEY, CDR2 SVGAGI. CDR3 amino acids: CASSYSGGADEKLFI. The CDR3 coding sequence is TGTGCCAGCAGTTACAGTGGGGGCGCGGATGAAAAACTGTTTATT.

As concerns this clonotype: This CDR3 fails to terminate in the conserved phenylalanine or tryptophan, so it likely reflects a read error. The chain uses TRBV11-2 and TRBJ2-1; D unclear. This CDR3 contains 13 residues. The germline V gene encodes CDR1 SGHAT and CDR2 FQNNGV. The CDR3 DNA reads TGTGCAAGCAGTTTAAATGATACCTATGAGCAGTTCTTA. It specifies CASSLNDTYEQFL.

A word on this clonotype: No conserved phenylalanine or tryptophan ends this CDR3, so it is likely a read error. The CDR3 region is CASSWSGASASYNEQFL. For the CDR3, the DNA is TGTGCCAGCAGTTGGTCCGGGGCTAGCGCCTCCTACAATGAGCAGTTCTTA. V and J are TRBV6-5 and TRBJ2-1, with D perhaps matching TRBD2 (6 bases). This CDR3 has 17 residues. The V and J ends lost 4 bases and 0 bases respectively, with 16 bases between them. In germline, CDR1 is MNHEY, CDR2 SVGAGI.

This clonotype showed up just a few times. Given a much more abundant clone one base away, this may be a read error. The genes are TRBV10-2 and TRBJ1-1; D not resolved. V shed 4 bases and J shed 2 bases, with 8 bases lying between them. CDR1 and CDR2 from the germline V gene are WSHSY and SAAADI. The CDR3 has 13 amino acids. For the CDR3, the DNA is TGCGCCAGCAGTGGGCAGCGAAACACTGAAGCTTTCTTT. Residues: CASSGQRNTEAFF.

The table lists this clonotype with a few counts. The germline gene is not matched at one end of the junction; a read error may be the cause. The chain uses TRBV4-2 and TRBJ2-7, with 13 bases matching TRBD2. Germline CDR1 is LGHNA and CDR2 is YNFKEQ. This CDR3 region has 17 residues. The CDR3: CAATGLAGVYKSYERYF. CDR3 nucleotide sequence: TGTGCCGCTACTGGACTAGCGGGGGTTTATAAGTCCTACGAGCGGTACTTC.

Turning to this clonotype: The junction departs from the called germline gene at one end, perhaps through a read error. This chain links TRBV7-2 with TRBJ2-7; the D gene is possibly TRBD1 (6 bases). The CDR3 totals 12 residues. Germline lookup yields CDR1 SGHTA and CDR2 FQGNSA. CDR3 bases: TGTGCCAGCAGCTTCACAGGGAACGAACAGCACTTC. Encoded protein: CASSFTGNEQHF.

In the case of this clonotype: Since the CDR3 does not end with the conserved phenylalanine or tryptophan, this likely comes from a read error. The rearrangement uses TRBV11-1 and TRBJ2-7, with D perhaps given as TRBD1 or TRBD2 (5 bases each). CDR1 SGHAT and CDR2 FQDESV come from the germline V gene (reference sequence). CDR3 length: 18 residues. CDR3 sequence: CASSFNFARTGQPYEQYL. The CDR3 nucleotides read TGTGCCAGCAGCTTCAACTTTGCCCGGACGGGGCAACCCTACGAACAGTACTTA.

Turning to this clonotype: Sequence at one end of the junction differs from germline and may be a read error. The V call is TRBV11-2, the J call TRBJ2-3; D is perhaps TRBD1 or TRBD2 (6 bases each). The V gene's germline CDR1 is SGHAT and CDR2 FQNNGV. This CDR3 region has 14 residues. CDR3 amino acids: CAGGARGPTVTQYF. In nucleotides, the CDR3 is TGTGCCGGAGGGGCACGGGGGCCCACAGTTACGCAGTATTTT.

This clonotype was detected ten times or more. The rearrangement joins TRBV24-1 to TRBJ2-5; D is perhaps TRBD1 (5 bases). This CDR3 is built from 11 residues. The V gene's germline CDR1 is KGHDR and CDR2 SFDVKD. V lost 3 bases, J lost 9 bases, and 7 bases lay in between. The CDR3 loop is CATSDPRAQYF. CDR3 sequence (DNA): TGTGCCACCAGTGATCCCAGGGCCCAGTACTTC.

CDR3 DNA sequence: TGTGCCAGCAGTATTATCGGGACTACCGATGAGCAGTTCTTC. This codes for CASSIIGTTDEQFF. The rearrangement joins TRBV12-3 or TRBV12-4 to TRBJ2-1; TRBD2 matches 7 bases. The CDR3 has 14 amino acids. With 5 bases clipped from V and 8 bases from J, the junction kept 9 bases outside the gene matches.

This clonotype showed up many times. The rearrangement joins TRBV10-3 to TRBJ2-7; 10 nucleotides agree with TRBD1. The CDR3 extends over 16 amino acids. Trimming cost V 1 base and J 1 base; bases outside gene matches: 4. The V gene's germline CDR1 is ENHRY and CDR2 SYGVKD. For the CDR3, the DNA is TGTGCCATCAGTGAGTTTGGGACAGGGGCGTCCTACGAGCAGTACTTC. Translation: CAISEFGTGASYEQYF.

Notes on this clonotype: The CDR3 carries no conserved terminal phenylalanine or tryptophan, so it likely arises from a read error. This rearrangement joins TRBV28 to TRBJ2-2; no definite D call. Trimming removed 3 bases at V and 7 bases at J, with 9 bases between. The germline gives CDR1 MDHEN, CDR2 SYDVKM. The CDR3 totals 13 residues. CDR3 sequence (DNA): TGTGCCAGCAGTTTGGCACAAATCGGGGAGCTGTTTCTT. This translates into CASSLAQIGELFL.

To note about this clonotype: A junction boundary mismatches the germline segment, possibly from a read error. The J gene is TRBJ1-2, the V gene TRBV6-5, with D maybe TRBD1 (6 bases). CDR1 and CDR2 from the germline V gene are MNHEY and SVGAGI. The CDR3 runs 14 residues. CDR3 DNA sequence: TGTGTCAGCAGGGGAGCGGGGTTCCCCTATGGCTACACCTTC. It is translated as CVSRGAGFPYGYTF.

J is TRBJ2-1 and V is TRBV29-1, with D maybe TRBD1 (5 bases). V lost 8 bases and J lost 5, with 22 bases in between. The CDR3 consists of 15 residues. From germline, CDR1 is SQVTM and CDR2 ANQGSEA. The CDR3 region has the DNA TGCAGCATGGGGCCTCCTTCCAGTTCCCACAATGAGCAGTTCTTC. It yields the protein CSMGPPSSSHNEQFF.

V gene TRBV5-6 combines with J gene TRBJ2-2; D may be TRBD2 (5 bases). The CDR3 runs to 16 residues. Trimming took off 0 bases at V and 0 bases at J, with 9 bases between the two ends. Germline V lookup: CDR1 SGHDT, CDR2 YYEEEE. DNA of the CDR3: TGTGCCAGCAGCTTGGCGGGAAGGTCGAACACCGGGGAGCTGTTTTTT. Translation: CASSLAGRSNTGELFF.

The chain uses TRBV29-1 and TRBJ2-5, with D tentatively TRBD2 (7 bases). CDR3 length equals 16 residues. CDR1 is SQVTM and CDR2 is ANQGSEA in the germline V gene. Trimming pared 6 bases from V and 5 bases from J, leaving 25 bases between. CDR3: CSVPWGGAANVETQYF. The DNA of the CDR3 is TGCAGCGTCCCTTGGGGGGGGGCCGCTAATGTGGAGACCCAGTACTTC.

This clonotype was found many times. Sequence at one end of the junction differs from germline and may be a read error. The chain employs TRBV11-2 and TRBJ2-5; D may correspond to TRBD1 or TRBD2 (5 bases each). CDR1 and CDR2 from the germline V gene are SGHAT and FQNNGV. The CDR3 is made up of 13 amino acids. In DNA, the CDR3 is TGTGCCAGCAGCGCAGGGTTGGGGGAGACACAGTACTTC. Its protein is CASSAGLGETQYF.

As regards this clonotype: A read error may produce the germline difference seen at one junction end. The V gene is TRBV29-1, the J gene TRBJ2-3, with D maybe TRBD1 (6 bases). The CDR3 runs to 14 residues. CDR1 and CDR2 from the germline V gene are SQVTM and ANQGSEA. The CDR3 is CSDEVDSRTDTQYF. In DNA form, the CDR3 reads TGCAGCGATGAAGTGGATAGCAGGACAGATACGCAGTACTTT.

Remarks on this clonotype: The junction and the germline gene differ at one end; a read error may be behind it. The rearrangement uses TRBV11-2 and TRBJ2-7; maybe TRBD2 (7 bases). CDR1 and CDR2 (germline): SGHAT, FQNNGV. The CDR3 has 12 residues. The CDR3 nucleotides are TGTGTCAGCAGTCCGGGGGGCTACGAGCAGTGCTTC. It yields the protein CVSSPGGYEQCF.

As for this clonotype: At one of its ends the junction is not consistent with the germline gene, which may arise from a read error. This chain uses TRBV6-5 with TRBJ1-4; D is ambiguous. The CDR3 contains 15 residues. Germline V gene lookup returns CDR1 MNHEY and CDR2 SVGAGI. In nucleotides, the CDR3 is TGTGCCAGCAGTTATGACGGCGGAGGGCGGGAAAAACTGCTTTTT. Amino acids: CASSYDGGGREKLLF.

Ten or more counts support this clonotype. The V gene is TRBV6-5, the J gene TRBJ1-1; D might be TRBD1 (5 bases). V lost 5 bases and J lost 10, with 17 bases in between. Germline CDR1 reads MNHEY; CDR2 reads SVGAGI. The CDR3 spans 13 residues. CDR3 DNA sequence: TGTGCCAGCAGTACCCTCCAGGGAGGTGGAGCTTTCTTT. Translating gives CASSTLQGGGAFF.

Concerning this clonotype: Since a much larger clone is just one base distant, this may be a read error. The CDR3 region is CASSLNPGGNTIYF. CDR3 sequence (DNA): TGCGCCAGCAGCTTGAATCCAGGGGGAAACACCATATATTTT. This chain links TRBV5-1 with TRBJ1-3; the D gene is possibly TRBD1 (5 bases). The CDR3 contains 14 residues. In germline, CDR1 is SGHRS, CDR2 YFSETQ. Between the trimmed V and J ends, which lost 1 base and 4 bases, there was a span of 9 bases.

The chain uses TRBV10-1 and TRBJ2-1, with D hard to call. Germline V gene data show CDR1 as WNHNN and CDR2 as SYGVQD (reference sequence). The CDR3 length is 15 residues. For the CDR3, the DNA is TGCGTCGGCAGTGAGTCGATTTATCCCCTCGATGAGCAGTTCTTC. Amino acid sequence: CVGSESIYPLDEQFF.

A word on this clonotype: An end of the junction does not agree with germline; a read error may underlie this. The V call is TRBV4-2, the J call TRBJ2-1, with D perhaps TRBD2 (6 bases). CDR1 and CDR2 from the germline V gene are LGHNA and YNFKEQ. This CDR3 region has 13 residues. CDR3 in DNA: TGTGCCAGGAGCCAAGATCGGGGGAATGAGCACTTCTTC. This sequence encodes CARSQDRGNEHFF.